The present T cell receptor beta chain was sequenced within a study of blood T cells in healthy people across ages. Study results and limitations: PBMC samples, being unsorted, prevented any conclusive comparison of naive and antigen-experienced cells. Diversity was estimated from one million T cells, and these estimates were considered underestimates.

Samples had at least 6.5 million PBMCs isolated from them. On this clonotype: Its antigen is undetermined.

It was with a sample-barcoded 5' primer and a J-beta primer mix that a second PCR of about 6 to 12 cycles was run. TCRdb re-called the 5' RACE reads with MiXCR, one entry per CDR3 protein. The sample consists of hundreds of thousands of distinct CDR3 sequences, just over 55% of them appearing once. The CDR3 length is 13 residues. Trimming at V came to 4 bases and at J to 8 bases, leaving 9 bases not matched to a gene. Germline V gives CDR1 DFQATT, CDR2 SNEGSKA (reference sequence). The receptor comes from a man aged 35-49 years in good health. The chain uses TRBV20-1 and TRBJ2-7, with TRBD2 matching 9 bases. The source material was blood. The CDR3 DNA is TGCAGTGCTACCCGGACTAGCGAAAGTCAGCAGTACTTC. It translates to CSATRTSESQQYF.